Many counts were recorded for the clone carrying this T cell receptor beta chain. Its specificity is unknown. The read halts 3 residues ahead of the CDR3 end, with the missing end drawn from the germline J gene. This specimen comes from a study of T cell clonality in common variable immunodeficiency. Assay used: immunoSEQ multiplex PCR; TCRdb lists only in-frame clones, some missing. The sample presents 25,000 to 35,000 clones, none singletons. The germline CDR1 and CDR2 sequences are DFQATT and SNEGSKA (reference sequence). The V gene end was trimmed by 4 bases and the J gene end by 4 bases; junction bases not matched to a gene: 5. This CDR3 contains 15 residues. General observations from the study: In common variable immunodeficiency, TCR beta chains reportedly carried fewer deletions and N-nucleotide insertions.

The receptor was derived from a human donor with common variable immunodeficiency. Sequencing input: peripheral blood mononuclear cells. The rearrangement uses TRBV20-1 and TRBJ2-5; 14 bases are a match to TRBD2. The sequenced part of the CDR3 DNA is TGCAGTGCTAAAGGACTAGCGGGGGGCGGAGAGACC. This codes for CSAKGLAGGGET. The whole CDR3 protein is CSAKGLAGGGETQYF.